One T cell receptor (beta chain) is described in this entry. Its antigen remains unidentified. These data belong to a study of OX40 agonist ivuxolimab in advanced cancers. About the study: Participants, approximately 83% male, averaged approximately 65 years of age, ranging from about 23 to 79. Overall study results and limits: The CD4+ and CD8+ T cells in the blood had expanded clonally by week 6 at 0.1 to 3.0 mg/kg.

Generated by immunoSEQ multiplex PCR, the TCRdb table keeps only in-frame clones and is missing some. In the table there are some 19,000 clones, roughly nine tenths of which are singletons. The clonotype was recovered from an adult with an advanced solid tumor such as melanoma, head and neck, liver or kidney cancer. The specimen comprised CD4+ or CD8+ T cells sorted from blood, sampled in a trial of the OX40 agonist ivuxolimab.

The CDR3 DNA reads as TGTGCCAGCAGCCAAGATATGGTACACGCTGGCTACACCTTC. This codes for CASSQDMVHAGYTF. This chain connects TRBV14 to TRBJ1-2, with D unclear. CDR1 is SGHDN, CDR2 FVKESK, per germline. The CDR3 length is 14 residues. Trimming cost V 0 bases and J 7 bases, with 12 bases left between them. The whole variable domain, remainder taken from reference TRBV14 and TRBJ1-2, is EAGVTQFPSHSVIEKGQTVTLRCDPISGHDNLYWYRRVMGKEIKFLLHFVKESKQDESGMPNNRFLAERTGGTYSTLKVQPAELEDSGVYFCASSQDMVHAGYTFGSGTRLTVV.